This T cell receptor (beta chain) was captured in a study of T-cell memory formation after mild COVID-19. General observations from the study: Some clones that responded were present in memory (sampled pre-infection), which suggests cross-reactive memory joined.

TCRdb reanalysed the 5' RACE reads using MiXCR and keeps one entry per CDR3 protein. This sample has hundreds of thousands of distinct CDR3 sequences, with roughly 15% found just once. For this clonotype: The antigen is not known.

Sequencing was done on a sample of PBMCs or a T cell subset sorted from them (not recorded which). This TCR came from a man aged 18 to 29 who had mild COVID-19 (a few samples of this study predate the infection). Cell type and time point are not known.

This CDR3 reads CASSESKGLAGGDETQYF. CDR3 coding DNA: TGTGCCAGCAGTGAATCGAAGGGACTAGCGGGGGGAGATGAGACCCAGTACTTC. The chain carries TRBV25-1 and TRBJ2-5; 15 positions agree with TRBD2. V shed 1 base and J 5 bases; nucleotides not matched to a gene: 8. CDR3 length: 18 amino acids. Germline assignment: CDR1 MGHDK and CDR2 SYGVNS.